The clone carrying this TCR beta chain was counted a single time. Its antigen is unknown. These data are taken from a study of post-analysis software for immune sequencing data. The CDR3 is 18 amino acids. The V segment lost 1 base and the J segment 3 bases; nucleotides outside the gene matches: 8. CDR1 and CDR2 (germline): LGHNA, YNFKEQ. Tagging with unique molecular identifiers was a feature of the TCR beta cDNA libraries. A single record per CDR3 protein comes from TCRdb applying MiXCR to the PCR reads. The sample has hundreds of thousands of distinct CDR3 sequences, 53% seen once; the top ten hold around 4.5%. Study-wide points: Comparison of patients with controls showed roughly five TRBV segments more frequent in patients, TRBV5-6, TRBV5-1 and TRBV20-1 among them.

This clonotype was sampled from a girl between 5 and 17 years old with multiple sclerosis. The chain joins TRBV4-2 to TRBJ2-3; TRBD2 aligns across 12 bases. The sequenced material came from blood. The CDR3 loop is CASSQGLAGGPITDTQYF. CDR3 coding DNA: TGTGCCAGCAGCCAAGGTCTAGCGGGAGGGCCGATTACAGATACGCAGTATTTT.